Below, 10 T cell receptor beta chains from the same sample are listed, as sequenced in a study of T-cell memory formation after mild COVID-19. TCRdb ran MiXCR on the 5' RACE reads and lists one entry per CDR3 protein. Found here are about 100,000 distinct CDR3 sequences, roughly 19% of them singletons; the top ten hold 5% to 6.5%. The sequenced sample consisted of PBMCs or a T cell subset sorted from them (not recorded which). The receptors come from a young man who had mild COVID-19 (a few samples of this study predate the infection). Cell type and time point are not known.

This clonotype was found many times. The J gene is TRBJ2-5, the V gene TRBV30; D possibly corresponds to TRBD1 (5 bases). Germline-derived CDR1 and CDR2 are GTSNPN and SVGIG (reference sequence). Trimming removed 2 bases from V and 7 bases from J, with 14 bases in between. The CDR3 extends over 13 amino acids. The CDR3 region is CAWSIQGVVTQYF. The DNA of the CDR3 is TGTGCCTGGAGTATCCAAGGGGTTGTGACCCAGTACTTC.

V usage is TRBV7-2 and J usage is TRBJ1-6, with TRBD1 matching 9 bases. Germline CDR1 is SGHTA and CDR2 is FQGNSA. CDR3 length equals 15 residues. V was clipped by 5 bases and J by 8 bases; unmatched bases: 7. The CDR3 DNA reads as TGTGCCAGCAGCATTGGGGACAGGGTCTATTCACCCCTCCACTTT. This encodes CASSIGDRVYSPLHF.

This clonotype showed up many times. The V and J genes are TRBV20-1 and TRBJ2-4; 11 nucleotides agree with TRBD2. This CDR3 is built from 18 residues. CDR1 is DFQATT and CDR2 is SNEGSKA in the germline V gene (reference sequence). V shed 6 bases, J shed 2 bases, and the junction held 15 bases outside the gene matches. CDR3 sequence (DNA): TGCAGTGCGGCATCTCTAGCGGGGGGAAGTGGGACCAAAAACATTCAGTACTTC. As protein: CSAASLAGGSGTKNIQYF.

The chain is built from TRBV23-1 and TRBJ2-7, with D unresolved. TRBV23-1 is identified as an open reading frame with a role that is uncertain. The V end was cut by 2 bases, the J end by 0 bases, with 8 bases between. The CDR3 extends over 14 amino acids. In nucleotides, the CDR3 is TGCGCCAGCAGTCAAATTCGGTACTCCTACGAGCAGTACGTC. Its protein product is CASSQIRYSYEQYV.

J is TRBJ1-1 and V is TRBV9; D gene uncertain. V was pared by 6 bases and J by 4 bases, with 22 bases between. Germline V gene sequence: CDR1 SGDLS, CDR2 YYNGEE. The CDR3 totals 16 residues. This CDR3 is CASTPGVSPKGTEAFF. As DNA, the CDR3 is TGTGCCAGCACTCCCGGAGTCTCACCGAAGGGCACTGAAGCTTTCTTT.

Only a few counts were recorded for this clonotype. V usage is TRBV20-1 and J usage is TRBJ2-1; the match to TRBD2 covers 10 bases. CDR3 length equals 16 residues. Germline loops: CDR1 DFQATT, CDR2 SNEGSKA (reference sequence). With 3 bases clipped from V and 2 bases from J, the junction kept 7 bases outside the gene matches. CDR3 nucleotide sequence: TGCAGTGCTAGTGAAAGCAGCGGGGGGGCCTACAATGAGCAGTTCTTC. Translation: CSASESSGGAYNEQFF.

This clonotype was picked up a small number of times. This chain links TRBV7-2 with TRBJ2-7; 10 bases agree with TRBD1. V shed 1 base and J 8 bases; nucleotides not matched to a gene: 2. Germline V lookup: CDR1 SGHTA, CDR2 FQGNSA. The CDR3 is 13 amino acids. Written as DNA, the CDR3 is TGTGCCAGCAGCTTAGGGACAGGGGGTAAGCAGTACTTC. Translated, it gives CASSLGTGGKQYF. The variable domain in full, completed from reference TRBV7-2 and TRBJ2-7, reads GAGVSQSPSNKVTEKGKDVELRCDPISGHTALYWYRQSLGQGLEFLIYFQGNSAPDKSGLPSDRFSAERTGGSVSTLTIQRTQQEDSAVYLCASSLGTGGKQYFGPGTRLTVT.

This clonotype turned up a few times. This chain joins TRBV5-1 and TRBJ2-3; 7 bases map to TRBD1. V trimming: 5 bases; J trimming: 6 bases; junction bases outside the gene matches: 12. The CDR3 is 15 amino acids. Germline V CDR1 and CDR2: SGHRS, YFSETQ. The CDR3 DNA reads as TGCGCCAGCAGGACAGGGTCCGGATCGTTGGATACGCAGTATTTT. Protein sequence: CASRTGSGSLDTQYF.

This clonotype was detected a few times. The chain is built from TRBV4-1 and TRBJ1-5, with D tentatively TRBD1 (5 bases). Trimming left V 4 bases short and J 1 base short, with 14 bases between. Germline assignment: CDR1 MGHRA and CDR2 YSYEKL. The CDR3 is 16 amino acids. The CDR3: CASSPWWGRSNQPQHF. As DNA, the CDR3 is TGCGCCAGCAGCCCGTGGTGGGGCAGGAGCAATCAGCCCCAGCATTTT.

The rearrangement joins TRBV6-6 to TRBJ2-5, with D perhaps assigned TRBD1 or TRBD2 (5 bases each). CDR1 and CDR2 (germline): MNHNY, SVGAGI (reference sequence). Trimming removed 7 bases from V and 1 base from J, with 7 bases in between. This CDR3 is built from 12 residues. The CDR3: CASTGPQETQYF. CDR3 nucleotides: TGTGCCAGCACGGGGCCCCAAGAGACCCAGTACTTC.